The 18 T cell receptor beta chains in this list originate from one sample, sequenced in a study of T cell responses to AZD1222 COVID-19 vaccine (dated by TCRdb to the early 2020s). The protocol used for the library was the immunoSEQ multiplex PCR assay. Held by TCRdb, this immuneACCESS table contains in-frame sequences only and omits some clones. Under half of the omission traces to an unresolved V gene where checked; the cause of the rest is unknown. Recorded for this sample are some 85,000 clones; roughly nine tenths of them occurred a single time. More than 6.5% of the sample rests with the top ten. The intended sense of this specimen's time point label: baseline before first vaccination. The specimen was peripheral blood, collected on day 0 of AZD1222 vaccination. The receptors originated from an adult in good health.

The genes are TRBV24-1 and TRBJ2-1; tentatively, D is TRBD1 (6 bases). Germline values: CDR1 KGHDR, CDR2 SFDVKD. The CDR3 has 17 residues. Trimming cost V 5 bases and J 4 bases, with 20 bases left between them. CDR3 sequence reads: CATSGRQVGVGYNEQFF. The DNA for the CDR3 is TGTGCCACCAGTGGCCGACAGGTGGGGGTAGGGTACAATGAGCAGTTCTTC.

The J gene is TRBJ2-2, the V gene TRBV24-1; the D call may be TRBD1 or TRBD2 (5 bases each). V was shortened by 3 bases and J by 3 bases, with 10 bases between the two germline ends. CDR1 KGHDR and CDR2 SFDVKD come from the germline V gene. The CDR3 sequence is 15 residues long. The CDR3, as DNA: TGTGCCACCAGTGATGGGACGGACCACACCGGGGAGCTGTTTTTT. Translation gives CATSDGTDHTGELFF.

The chain employs TRBV7-9 and TRBJ2-5, with 8 bases matching TRBD2. The ends lost 1 base at V and 7 bases at J; junction bases unmatched: 2. CDR1 and CDR2 from the germline V gene are SEHNR and FQNEAQ (reference sequence). The CDR3 runs to 13 residues. CDR3 sequence (DNA): TGTGCCAGCAGCTTAGTGAGCGGGGGGACCCAGTACTTC. Translated, it gives CASSLVSGGTQYF.

The chain is built from TRBV5-1 and TRBJ2-1, with D possibly being TRBD1 or TRBD2 (5 bases each). V shed 4 bases and J shed 6 bases, with 8 bases lying between them. The CDR3 runs to 12 residues. The V gene's germline CDR1 is SGHRS and CDR2 YFSETQ. The CDR3 region has the DNA TGCGCCAGCAGCCTGGGACGCAATGAGCAGTTCTTC. Translated: CASSLGRNEQFF.

This chain joins TRBV11-3 and TRBJ2-3, with TRBD2 identical over 7 bases. CDR1 SGHNT and CDR2 YENEEA come from the germline V gene. The CDR3 covers 14 residues. V shed 4 bases and J 2 bases; nucleotides not matched to a gene: 3. In nucleotides, the CDR3 is TGTGCCAGCAGCTATAGCGGGTACACAGATACGCAGTATTTT. Its translation is CASSYSGYTDTQYF.

DNA of the CDR3: TGTGCCATCAGTGCGGGACAGGGCTACGAGCAGTACTTC. Translation gives CAISAGQGYEQYF. This chain joins TRBV10-3 and TRBJ2-7; TRBD1 aligns across 9 bases. The CDR3 covers 13 residues. With V trimmed by 4 bases and J by 3 bases, 1 base remained unmatched. CDR1 is ENHRY and CDR2 is SYGVKD in the germline V gene.

The CDR3 loop reads CASSPSLPTGTDTQYF. The CDR3 DNA sequence: TGTGCCAGCTCACCTTCTCTCCCGACAGGCACAGATACGCAGTATTTT. J is TRBJ2-3 and V is TRBV18, with a tentative D call TRBD1 (5 bases). V was shortened by 3 bases and J by 1 base, with 14 bases between the two germline ends. The CDR3 has 16 residues. Looked up from germline, CDR1 is KGHSH and CDR2 is LQKENI.

The chain links TRBV4-3 to TRBJ1-3; 9 bases are shared with TRBD1. Losses at the gene ends were 0 bases for V and 8 bases for J; bases not matched to a gene: 5. From germline, CDR1 is LGHNA and CDR2 YSLEER. The CDR3 runs 15 residues. For the CDR3, the DNA is TGCGCCAGCAGCCAAGATTACAGGGGGCTCTACACCATATATTTT. Protein product: CASSQDYRGLYTIYF.

J is TRBJ2-1 and V is TRBV7-2, with TRBD2 identical over 11 bases. Germline V gene sequence: CDR1 SGHTA, CDR2 FQGNSA. The ends lost 6 bases at V and 9 bases at J; junction bases unmatched: 10. CDR3 size: 15 residues. The CDR3 nucleotides read TGTGCCAGCAGTTCAACTAGCGGGGGCTGGGGTGAGCAGTTCTTC. Amino acid sequence: CASSSTSGGWGEQFF.

This clone has just one count. The J gene is TRBJ1-4, the V gene TRBV7-9, with 7 bases aligning to TRBD1. Germline CDR1 and CDR2: SEHNR and FQNEAQ (reference sequence). Trimming at V came to 8 bases and at J to 1 base, leaving 10 bases not matched to a gene. This CDR3 is 16 amino acids long. CDR3 nucleotide sequence: TGTGCCAGCGCCCGGAAAGGGGGCCAAACTAATGAAAAACTGTTTTTT. Its translation is CASARKGGQTNEKLFF.

This chain uses TRBV29-1 with TRBJ2-2, with D uncertain. The CDR3 totals 14 residues. V lost 4 bases and J lost 0, with 9 bases in between. CDR1 is SQVTM, CDR2 ANQGSEA, per germline. CDR3 protein: CSVVRSANTGELFF. As DNA, the CDR3 is TGCAGCGTTGTGCGATCCGCGAACACCGGGGAGCTGTTTTTT.

The gene calls are TRBV6-2 or TRBV6-3 and TRBJ1-2, with 8 bases fitting TRBD1. J was trimmed by 3 bases and V by 5 bases; bases with no gene match: 8. Germline CDR1 is MNHEY and CDR2 is SVGEGT. There are 15 residues in the CDR3. In DNA, the CDR3 is TGTGCCAGCAGTCGCTCAGGGGGCGCGCACTATGGCTACACCTTC. It yields the protein CASSRSGGAHYGYTF.

The rearrangement joins TRBV19 to TRBJ2-1; D unclear. CDR3 length equals 14 residues. The germline V gene has CDR1 LNHDA and CDR2 SQIVND (reference sequence). V lost 7 bases and J lost 7, with 17 bases in between. The CDR3, as DNA: TGTGCCAGTATCGATAGACATCTCCGGAATGAGCAGTTCTTC. Translated, it gives CASIDRHLRNEQFF.

The genes are TRBV27 and TRBJ1-5; D possibly corresponds to TRBD1 (6 bases). The V gene lost 6 bases and the J gene lost 7 bases, with 13 bases spanning the gap. Germline V gene lookup returns CDR1 MNHEY and CDR2 SMNVEV (reference sequence). The CDR3 extends over 13 amino acids. As DNA, the CDR3 is TGTGCCAGCAGCCGGAGGGGGGGCCAGCCCCAGCATTTT. This sequence encodes CASSRRGGQPQHF.

The chain couples TRBV3-1 (or the pseudogene TRBV3-2) to TRBJ2-7; no clear D gene. Germline V gene sequence: CDR1 LGHDT, CDR2 YNNKEL (reference sequence). Deletions cut 3 bases from V and 4 bases from J, with 7 bases between. This CDR3 has 12 amino acids. CDR3 sequence reads: CASSQLEYEQYF. For the CDR3, the DNA is TGTGCCAGCAGCCAGCTAGAGTACGAGCAGTACTTC.

The V call is TRBV27, the J call TRBJ2-7; 7 bases are shared with TRBD1. The CDR3 covers 12 residues. Trimming took 8 bases from V and 3 from J; bases not matched to a gene: 4. Germline values: CDR1 MNHEY, CDR2 SMNVEV (reference sequence). The CDR3 sequence: CASRGGGYEQYF. The CDR3 DNA reads TGTGCCAGCCGAGGGGGCGGCTACGAGCAGTACTTC.

The V and J genes are TRBV18 and TRBJ1-1; D is unresolved. The germline CDR1 and CDR2 sequences are KGHSH and LQKENI. The CDR3 has 13 residues. V gave up 5 bases and J gave up 1 base, with 8 bases separating them. CDR3 residues: CASSYSGNTEAFF. CDR3 in DNA: TGTGCCAGCTCATATTCTGGGAACACTGAAGCTTTCTTT.

The chain is built from TRBV5-6 and TRBJ1-1; no clear D gene. The germline CDR1 and CDR2 sequences are SGHDT and YYEEEE. CDR3 length equals 14 residues. Trimming left V 1 base short and J 3 bases short, with 10 bases between. CDR3 sequence reads: CASSLRWLDTEAFF. CDR3 nucleotide sequence: TGTGCCAGCAGCTTGAGGTGGCTGGACACTGAAGCTTTCTTT.